This TCR beta chain was captured in a study of CD4 T cells in relation to SARS-CoV-2 and coronaviruses (dated by TCRdb to the early 2020s). Some background on the complete study: The ViraFEST assay cultured PBMCs with antigen for roughly 11 days, then sequenced TCR beta CDR3s to find antigen-specific clonal expansions. An HIV-1 Nef peptide pool or a culture without peptide was used as the negative reference condition. The Adaptive Biotechnologies TCR-sequencing kit was used to sequence samples from three pre-COVID donors and the naive versus memory experiments, while other data came from Illumina-based sequencing. At the level of individual TCR clonotypes, the study measured memory CD4+ T cell crossreactivity between SARS-CoV-2 spike protein and common cold coronavirus spike proteins. Shared crossreactive spike epitopes were mapped to their HLA restriction using patient-derived lymphoblastoid cell lines. A different TCR-beta assay, based on Illumina, was used to sequence expansion assays from other donors in the study. General findings and caveats noted by the study authors: No donor contributed both pre-pandemic and post-infection samples, which limited tracing the source of pre-existing responses. The study was constrained by small numbers of patients and of tested TCRs. Memory CD4+ clonotypes crossrecognizing SARS-CoV-2 and at least one common cold coronavirus spike were found in roughly 65% of donors. Crossreactive clones showed significantly weaker SARS-CoV-2-driven expansion than monoreactive clones, consistent with antigenic imprinting. Crossreactivity analysis centred on spike protein, so crossreactivity against other viral proteins was not assessed.

CDR1 is given as MNHEY and CDR2 as SVGAGI, both from the germline V gene. Trimming at the junction amounts to 9 bases on V and 4 bases on J, and the germline ends lie 18 bases apart. The CDR3 measures 14 amino acids from cysteine to phenylalanine. The CDR3 DNA has 42 bases and is translated from base 1. The receptor library was made with the immunoSEQ multiplex PCR assay. Concerning the study's data processing: Preprocessing removed nonproductive sequences and CDR3s not starting with C, not ending with F or W, or shorter than 7 amino acids. The MANAFEST web app identified antigen-specific clonotypes based on expansion compared with the reference and other culture wells. A clone was considered positive if significant expansion relative to the reference culture was observed in 2 of 3 replicate wells at an FDR below 0.05. For a clone to be considered positive, significant expansion relative to all other tandem wells and an odds ratio above 5 were also required. After three terminal residues were trimmed from each end, CDR3 homology was quantified as pairwise Levenshtein distance using the stringdist R package. The source is immuneACCESS, and TCRdb retained only in-frame sequences with V and J called. Part of the clones is not carried over; for the studies checked, unresolved V genes explain less than half of this, and the remainder is unexplained. Clone size and the V and J calls come from that table; the DNA yielded D and trimming. This sample has 16,000 or so clones in its table, and about 78% of those were observed once. The ten largest clones take up around 8.9% of the sample.

Notes on this clone: The specificity of this receptor is unknown. Base qualities are missing; no much larger clone stands one base away.

CD4+ T cells from unexposed donors were collected before the COVID-19 pandemic (2011-2018). After around 10 days of culture, CD4+ T cells were isolated with the EasySep CD4+ T cell isolation kit. As cell number allowed, CD4+ T cells from unexposed donors were tested for reactivity to SARS-CoV-2 S and N and to four common cold coronavirus spike pools. PBMCs were cultured at under 2.5 million per well in IMDM supplemented with 5% human AB serum and around 10 IU/ml IL-2. Half of the culture medium was replaced with fresh IL-2-containing medium on days 3 and 7. In general, every peptide culture condition was set up in three replicate wells. Leukapheresis product for the unexposed donors was purchased commercially. PBMCs were isolated from leukapheresis product or whole blood by Ficoll-Paque PLUS gradient centrifugation. PBMCs were either cryopreserved at -140°C or used fresh in the expansion assay. The QIAamp Micro DNA Kit was used to extract genomic DNA from the CD4+ T cells.

This sequence uses TRBV6-5 and TRBJ1-1, with a tentative D gene TRBD1 over 6 matching bases. The receptor was derived from a human donor in good health. Sequenced material: CD4+ T cells from PBMCs, cultured in vitro. The nucleotide sequence reads TGTGCCAGTGGTGGGGGGGCGAAGGTCACTGAAGCTTTCTTT. This sequence encodes CASGGGAKVTEAFF.